These T cell receptor beta chains were read from a single sample in a study of blood T cell repertoires in COVID-19. The data were produced by immunoSEQ multiplex PCR, yet TCRdb's version contains in-frame clones alone and is incomplete. The sample lists about 100,000 clones, roughly 89% occurring once. The sample was peripheral blood. These receptors were taken from a woman between 45 and 65 years old with COVID-19, enrolled during active disease. Both conserved end residues are part of each CDR3. Each record gives: J gene, clone size, V gene, D gene, CDR3 DNA, CDR3 protein. D genes are given only for firm matches. A clone size is listed for some rows: how often the clone was seen (once, few, many), or a class if it is expanded.

>TRBJ2-7|.|TRBV10-3|TRBD1
TGTGCCATCAGGGGGACAGGGGGCCACGAGCAGTACTTC
CAIRGTGGHEQYF
>TRBJ1-2|.|TRBV2|.
TGTGCCAGCAGTGGCGGGTTTGACTATGGCTACACCTTC
CASSGGFDYGYTF
>TRBJ1-1|.|TRBV2|TRBD1
TGTGCCAGCAGCACACAGGGGCTGGGTACTGAAGCTTTCTTT
CASSTQGLGTEAFF
>TRBJ2-3|.|TRBV6-2/TRBV6-3|TRBD2
TGTGCCAGCAGTTGGGGATCTATCCGGCGCGGGGGGGCCTCAGATACGCAGTATTTT
CASSWGSIRRGGASDTQYF
>TRBJ2-3|.|TRBV19|TRBD2
TGTGCCAGTAGTGAGTTGTCGTATAGCGGGGGGGCGACAGATACGCAGTATTTT
CASSELSYSGGATDTQYF
>TRBJ1-2|.|TRBV10-3|.
TGTGCCATCCGGGAACATGACCCGTTCGGCTACACCTTC
CAIREHDPFGYTF
>TRBJ1-2|.|TRBV11-2|.
TGTGCCAGCAGCTTACTGGCAGGAGGTAGGGTCTTAGGCTACACCTTC
CASSLLAGGRVLGYTF
>TRBJ1-2|.|TRBV5-1|.
TGCGCCAGCAGCTTGGCGAGGGGAGGATTCTATGGCTACACCTTC
CASSLARGGFYGYTF
>TRBJ1-5|few|TRBV15|.
TGTGCCACCAGCATGACAGCAAGCAATCAGCCCCAGCATTTT
CATSMTASNQPQHF
>TRBJ1-5|.|TRBV5-5|.
TGTGCCAGCAGCTTGGGGTTCGGAGATCAGCCCCAGCATTTT
CASSLGFGDQPQHF
>TRBJ1-6|.|TRBV5-1|TRBD1
TGCGCCAGCAGCTCCCTCGACAGGGGCTCACCCCTCCACTTT
CASSSLDRGSPLHF
>TRBJ2-6|.|TRBV2|.
TGTGCCAGCGTCTTATCTCGGGGGACTGGGGCCAACGTCCTGACTTTC
CASVLSRGTGANVLTF
>TRBJ1-1|.|TRBV9|.
TGTGCCAGCAGCGCGGAGACAGGGAACACTGAAGCTTTCTTT
CASSAETGNTEAFF
>TRBJ1-1|.|TRBV6-2/TRBV6-3|TRBD1
TGTGCCAGCAGTCGACCAACAGGGGTTTGGACTGAAGCTTTCTTT
CASSRPTGVWTEAFF
>TRBJ2-2|.|TRBV7-8|.
TGTGCCAGCAGCCCCGGACTATTTAACACCGGGGAGCTGTTTTTT
CASSPGLFNTGELFF
>TRBJ1-6|.|TRBV7-8|.
TGTGCCAGCAGCTCCCCCTGGCAGGGTAATTCACCCCTCCACTTT
CASSSPWQGNSPLHF
>TRBJ1-4|.|TRBV5-1|TRBD1
TGCGCCAGCAGCCCGGGACAGGGATCGGCAGCTAATGAAAAACTGTTTTTT
CASSPGQGSAANEKLFF
>TRBJ2-3|.|TRBV11-2|.
TGTGCCAGCAGCTCCTCAATAGTGGATACGCAGTATTTT
CASSSSIVDTQYF
>TRBJ2-1|.|TRBV30|TRBD2
TGTGCCTGGAGCCCCGGACTAGCGGGAGTTGAGCAGTTCTTC
CAWSPGLAGVEQFF
>TRBJ1-1|.|TRBV5-1|TRBD1
TGCGCCAGCAGCTTGGGCGGGACAGGGGTCAAGACTGAAGCTTTCTTT
CASSLGGTGVKTEAFF
>TRBJ1-1|.|TRBV12-5|.
TGTGCTAGTGGTTTGGTTAAGGGGCGGACTGAAGCTTTCTTT
CASGLVKGRTEAFF
>TRBJ2-7|.|TRBV5-1|TRBD1
TGCGCCAGCAGCCTGTCGGGACAGGTTTACTACGAGCAGTACTTC
CASSLSGQVYYEQYF
>TRBJ1-1|.|TRBV7-8|.
TGTGCCAGCAGCTTACACGGTAATACACACCCGGACAGCTTGAACACTGAAGCTTTCTTT
CASSLHGNTHPDSLNTEAFF
>TRBJ2-2|.|TRBV24-1|.
TGTGCCACCAGTGACCTGAGAGGGCCTAACACCGGGGAGCTGTTTTTT
CATSDLRGPNTGELFF
>TRBJ1-2|.|TRBV7-9|.
TGTGCCAGCAGCTTAAGGACAGACGGATTTCACTATGGCTACACCTTC
CASSLRTDGFHYGYTF
>TRBJ1-1|.|TRBV6-5|.
TGTGCCAGCAGTTACTCGGGGCAGGGAAGAACTGAAGCTTTCTTT
CASSYSGQGRTEAFF
>TRBJ1-1|.|TRBV5-1|TRBD1
TGCGCCAGCAGCTTGGGGACAGGGGGCTGGACTGAAGCTTTCTTT
CASSLGTGGWTEAFF
>TRBJ2-1|.|TRBV18|TRBD2
TGTGCCAGCTCATCCCAACGCGGGGGTTCCTACAATGAGCAGTTCTTC
CASSSQRGGSYNEQFF
>TRBJ2-5|.|TRBV27|TRBD2
TGTGCCAGCAGTTTCCGCCCCCTCACTAGCGGTGAGACCCAGTACTTC
CASSFRPLTSGETQYF
>TRBJ1-2|.|TRBV13|.
TGTGCCAGCAGCTTCCCCCCGCCGGATGGCTACACCTTC
CASSFPPPDGYTF
>TRBJ1-6|.|TRBV11-2|TRBD1
TGTGCCAGCAGCTTAGTTGGCTGGGACAGTTATAATTCACCCCTCCACTTT
CASSLVGWDSYNSPLHF
>TRBJ1-5|.|TRBV18|.
TGTGCCAGCTCACCCGCGACTTATAGCAATCAGCCCCAGCATTTT
CASSPATYSNQPQHF
>TRBJ2-3|.|TRBV18|TRBD2
TGTGCCAGCTCACGCACTAGCGGGGCCACAGATACGCAGTATTTT
CASSRTSGATDTQYF